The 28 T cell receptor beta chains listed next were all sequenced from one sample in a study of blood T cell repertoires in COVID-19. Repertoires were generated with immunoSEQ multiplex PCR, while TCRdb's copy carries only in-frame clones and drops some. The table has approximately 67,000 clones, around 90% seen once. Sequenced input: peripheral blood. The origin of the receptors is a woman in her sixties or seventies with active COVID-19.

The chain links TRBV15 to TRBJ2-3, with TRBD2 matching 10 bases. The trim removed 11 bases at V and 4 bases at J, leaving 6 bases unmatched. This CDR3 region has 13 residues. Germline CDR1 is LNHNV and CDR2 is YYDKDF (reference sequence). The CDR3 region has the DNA TGTGCCGCCGGGACTAGCGACCCAGATACGCAGTATTTT. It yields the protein CAAGTSDPDTQYF.

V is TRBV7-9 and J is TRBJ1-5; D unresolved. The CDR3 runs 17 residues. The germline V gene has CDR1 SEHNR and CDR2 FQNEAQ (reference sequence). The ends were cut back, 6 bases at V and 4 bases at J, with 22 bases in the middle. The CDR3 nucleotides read TGTGCCAGCAGTCGAGGATCGGGGAACCGGCGTAATCAGCCCCAGCATTTT. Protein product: CASSRGSGNRRNQPQHF.

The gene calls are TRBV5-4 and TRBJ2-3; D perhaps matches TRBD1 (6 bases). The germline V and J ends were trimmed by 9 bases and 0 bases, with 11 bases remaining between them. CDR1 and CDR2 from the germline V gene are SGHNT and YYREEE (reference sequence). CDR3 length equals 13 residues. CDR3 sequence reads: CATRTVSTDTQYF. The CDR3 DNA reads TGTGCCACTAGGACAGTAAGCACAGATACGCAGTATTTT.

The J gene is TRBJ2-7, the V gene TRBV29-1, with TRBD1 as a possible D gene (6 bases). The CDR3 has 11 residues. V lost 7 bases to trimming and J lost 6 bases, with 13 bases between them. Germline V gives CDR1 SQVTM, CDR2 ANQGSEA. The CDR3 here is CSGRTGPEQYF. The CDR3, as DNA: TGCAGCGGAAGAACAGGGCCCGAGCAGTACTTC.

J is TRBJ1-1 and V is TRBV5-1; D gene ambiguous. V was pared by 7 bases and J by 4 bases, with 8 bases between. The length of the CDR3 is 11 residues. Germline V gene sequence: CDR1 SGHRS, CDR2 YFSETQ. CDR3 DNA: TGCGCCAGCGTGGCGGGCACTGAAGCTTTCTTT. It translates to CASVAGTEAFF.

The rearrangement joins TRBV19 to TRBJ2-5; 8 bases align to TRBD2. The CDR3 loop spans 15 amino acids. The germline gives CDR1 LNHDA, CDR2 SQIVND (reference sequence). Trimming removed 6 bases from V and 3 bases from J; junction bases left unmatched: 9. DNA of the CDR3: TGTGCCAGTAGGTACCCCGGGGGGGGAGAAGAGACCCAGTACTTC. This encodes CASRYPGGGEETQYF.

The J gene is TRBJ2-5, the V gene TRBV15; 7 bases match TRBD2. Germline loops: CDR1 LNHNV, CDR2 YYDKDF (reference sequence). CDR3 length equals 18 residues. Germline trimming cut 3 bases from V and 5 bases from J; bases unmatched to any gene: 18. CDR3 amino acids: CATSSKTVARGDGETQYF. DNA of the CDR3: TGTGCCACCAGCAGCAAGACCGTAGCTCGGGGGGACGGGGAGACCCAGTACTTC.

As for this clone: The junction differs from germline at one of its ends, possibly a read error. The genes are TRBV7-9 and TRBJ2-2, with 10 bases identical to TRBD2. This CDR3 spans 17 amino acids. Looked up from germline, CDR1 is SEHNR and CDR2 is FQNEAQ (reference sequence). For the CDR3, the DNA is TGTGCCAGCAGCTTAGAACCGGGACTAGCGAAGACCGGGGAGCTGTTTTTT. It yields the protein CASSLEPGLAKTGELFF.

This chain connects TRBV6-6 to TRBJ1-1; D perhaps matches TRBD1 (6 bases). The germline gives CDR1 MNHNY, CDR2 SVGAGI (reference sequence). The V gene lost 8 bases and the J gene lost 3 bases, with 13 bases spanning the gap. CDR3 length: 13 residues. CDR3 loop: CASSLDSDTEAFF. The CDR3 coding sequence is TGTGCCAGCTCTTTGGACAGTGACACTGAAGCTTTCTTT.

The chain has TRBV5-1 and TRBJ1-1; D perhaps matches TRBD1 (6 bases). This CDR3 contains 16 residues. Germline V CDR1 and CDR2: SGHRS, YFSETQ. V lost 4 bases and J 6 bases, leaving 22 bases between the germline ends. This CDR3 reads CASSPGTLTPVAEAFF. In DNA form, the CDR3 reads TGCGCCAGCAGCCCCGGGACACTCACTCCTGTGGCTGAAGCTTTCTTT.

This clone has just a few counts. The CDR3 nucleotides read TGCGCCAGCAGCCATGAGAGCGGGAGGGCCTACAACGAGCAGTACTTC. Residues: CASSHESGRAYNEQYF. The chain recombines TRBV4-1 with TRBJ2-7; 10 nucleotides match TRBD2. This CDR3 is built from 16 residues. V dropped 3 bases and J dropped 5; count of bases not matched to a gene: 10. Germline V CDR1 and CDR2: MGHRA, YSYEKL.

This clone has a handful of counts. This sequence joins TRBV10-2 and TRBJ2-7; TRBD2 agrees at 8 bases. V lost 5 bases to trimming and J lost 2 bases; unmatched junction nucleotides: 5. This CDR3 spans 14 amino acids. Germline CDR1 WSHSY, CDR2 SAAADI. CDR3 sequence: CASSTQAGAYEQYF. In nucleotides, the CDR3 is TGCGCCAGCAGTACCCAAGCGGGGGCCTACGAGCAGTACTTC.

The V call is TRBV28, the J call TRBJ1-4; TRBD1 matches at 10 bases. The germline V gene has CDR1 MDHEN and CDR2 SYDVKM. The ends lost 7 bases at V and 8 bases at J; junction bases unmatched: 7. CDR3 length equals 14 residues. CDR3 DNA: TGTGCCAGCACTTCAGGGGACAGGGGAGAAAAACTGTTTTTT. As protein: CASTSGDRGEKLFF.

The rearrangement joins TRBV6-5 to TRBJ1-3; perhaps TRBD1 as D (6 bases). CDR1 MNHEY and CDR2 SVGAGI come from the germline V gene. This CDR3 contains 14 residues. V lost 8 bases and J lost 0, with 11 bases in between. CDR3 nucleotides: TGTGCCAGCTGGGACATTTACTCTGGAAACACCATATATTTT. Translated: CASWDIYSGNTIYF.

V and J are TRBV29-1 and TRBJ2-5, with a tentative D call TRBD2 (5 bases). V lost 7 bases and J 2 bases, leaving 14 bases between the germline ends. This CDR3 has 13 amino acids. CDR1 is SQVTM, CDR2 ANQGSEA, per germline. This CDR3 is CSAWKDSQETQYF. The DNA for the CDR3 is TGCAGCGCTTGGAAGGACTCGCAAGAGACCCAGTACTTC.

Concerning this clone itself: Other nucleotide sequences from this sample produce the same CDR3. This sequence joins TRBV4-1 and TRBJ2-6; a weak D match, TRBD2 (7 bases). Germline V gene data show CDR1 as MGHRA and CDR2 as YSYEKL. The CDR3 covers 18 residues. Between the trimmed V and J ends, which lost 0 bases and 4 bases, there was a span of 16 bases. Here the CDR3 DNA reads TGCGCCAGCAGCCAAGATGGGGGAGGGGGAGCGGGGGCCAACGTCCTGACTTTC. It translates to CASSQDGGGGAGANVLTF.

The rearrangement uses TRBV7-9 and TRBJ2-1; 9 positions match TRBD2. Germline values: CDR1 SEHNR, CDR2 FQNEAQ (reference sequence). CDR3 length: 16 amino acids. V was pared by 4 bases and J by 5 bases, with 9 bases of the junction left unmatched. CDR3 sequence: CASSSPTSGMDNEQFF. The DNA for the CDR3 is TGTGCCAGCAGCTCGCCGACTAGCGGAATGGACAATGAGCAGTTCTTC.

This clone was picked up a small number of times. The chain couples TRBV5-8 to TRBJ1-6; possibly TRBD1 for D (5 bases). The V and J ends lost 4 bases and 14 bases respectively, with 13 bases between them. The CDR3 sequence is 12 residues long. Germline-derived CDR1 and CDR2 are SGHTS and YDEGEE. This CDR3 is CASSPRGGALHF. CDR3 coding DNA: TGTGCCAGCAGCCCTCGCGGAGGGGCCCTCCACTTT. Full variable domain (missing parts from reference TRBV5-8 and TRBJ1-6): EAGVTQSPTHLIKTRGQQATLRCSPISGHTSVYWYQQALGLGLQFLLWYDEGEERNRGNFPPRFSGRQFPNYSSELNVNALELEDSALYLCASSPRGGALHFGNGTRLTVT.

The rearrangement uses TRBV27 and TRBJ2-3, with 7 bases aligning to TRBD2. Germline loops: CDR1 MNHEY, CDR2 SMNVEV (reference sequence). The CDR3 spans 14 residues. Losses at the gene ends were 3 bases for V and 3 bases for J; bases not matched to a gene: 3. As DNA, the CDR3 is TGTGCCAGCAGTTTCCAGCGGGGAACAGATACGCAGTATTTT. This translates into CASSFQRGTDTQYF.

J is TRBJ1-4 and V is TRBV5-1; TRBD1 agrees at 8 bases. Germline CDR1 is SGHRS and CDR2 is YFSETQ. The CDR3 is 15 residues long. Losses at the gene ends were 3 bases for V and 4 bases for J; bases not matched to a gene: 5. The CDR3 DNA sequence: TGCGCCAGCAGCTACCAGGGGGCCGGTAATGAAAAACTGTTTTTT. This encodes CASSYQGAGNEKLFF. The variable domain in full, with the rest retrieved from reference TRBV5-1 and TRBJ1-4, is KAGVTQTPRYLIKTRGQQVTLSCSPISGHRSVSWYQQTPGQGLQFLFEYFSETQRNKGNFPGRFSGRQFSNSRSEMNVSTLELGDSALYLCASSYQGAGNEKLFFGSGTQLSVL.

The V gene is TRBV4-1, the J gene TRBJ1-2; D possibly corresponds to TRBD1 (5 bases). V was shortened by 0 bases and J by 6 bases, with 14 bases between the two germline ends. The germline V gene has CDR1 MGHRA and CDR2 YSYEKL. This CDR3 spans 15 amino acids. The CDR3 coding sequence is TGCGCCAGCAGCCAAGACCCGGGGGGGGTTAATGGCTACACCTTC. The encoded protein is CASSQDPGGVNGYTF.

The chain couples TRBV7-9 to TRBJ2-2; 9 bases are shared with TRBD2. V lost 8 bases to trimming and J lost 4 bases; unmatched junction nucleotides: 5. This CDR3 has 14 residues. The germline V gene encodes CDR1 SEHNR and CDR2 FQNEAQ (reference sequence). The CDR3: CASQTSGGTGELFF. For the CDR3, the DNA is TGTGCCAGCCAGACTAGCGGAGGCACCGGGGAGCTGTTTTTT.

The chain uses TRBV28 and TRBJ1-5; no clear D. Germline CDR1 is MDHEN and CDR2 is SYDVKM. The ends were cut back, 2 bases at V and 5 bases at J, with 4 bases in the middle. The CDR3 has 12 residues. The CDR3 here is CASSLPDQPQHF. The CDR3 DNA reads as TGTGCCAGCAGTTTACCCGATCAGCCCCAGCATTTT.

CDR3 region: CASAQGISYEQYF. Here the CDR3 DNA reads TGTGCCAGCGCCCAGGGTATTAGCTACGAGCAGTACTTC. This chain connects TRBV6-5 to TRBJ2-7; the D gene is possibly TRBD1 (5 bases). Per germline, CDR1 MNHEY and CDR2 SVGAGI. Deletions cut 8 bases from V and 3 bases from J, with 14 bases between. The CDR3 covers 13 residues.

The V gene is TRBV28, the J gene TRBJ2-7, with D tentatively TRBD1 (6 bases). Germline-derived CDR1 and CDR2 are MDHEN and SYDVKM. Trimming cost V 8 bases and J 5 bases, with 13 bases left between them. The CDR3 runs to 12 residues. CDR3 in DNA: TGTGCCAGCGGCATTCAGGGGAACGAGCAGTACTTC. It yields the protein CASGIQGNEQYF. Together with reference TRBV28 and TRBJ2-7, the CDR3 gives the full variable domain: DVKVTQSSRYLVKRTGEKVFLECVQDMDHENMFWYRQDPGLGLRLIYFSYDVKMKEKGDIPEGYSVSREKKERFSLILESASTNQTSMYLCASGIQGNEQYFGPGTRLTVT.

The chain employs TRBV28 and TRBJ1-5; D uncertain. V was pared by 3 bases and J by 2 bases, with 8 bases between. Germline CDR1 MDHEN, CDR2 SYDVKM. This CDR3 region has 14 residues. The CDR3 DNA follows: TGTGCCAGCAGTTTTTCGGCGGGCAATCAGCCCCAGCATTTT. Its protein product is CASSFSAGNQPQHF.

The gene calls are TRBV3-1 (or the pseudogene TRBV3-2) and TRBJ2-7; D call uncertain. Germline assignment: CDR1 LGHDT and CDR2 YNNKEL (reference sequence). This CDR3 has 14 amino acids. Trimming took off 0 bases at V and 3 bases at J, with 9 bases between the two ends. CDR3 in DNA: TGTGCCAGCAGCCAAGACGTCTACAGCTACGAGCAGTACTTC. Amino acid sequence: CASSQDVYSYEQYF.

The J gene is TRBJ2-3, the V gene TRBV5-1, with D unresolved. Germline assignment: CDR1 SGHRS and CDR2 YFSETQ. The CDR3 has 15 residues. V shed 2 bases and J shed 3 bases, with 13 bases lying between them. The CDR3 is CASSFVTWATDTQYF. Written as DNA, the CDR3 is TGCGCCAGCAGCTTTGTTACGTGGGCAACAGATACGCAGTATTTT.